This T cell receptor beta chain is drawn from a study of blood T cells in healthy people across ages. Findings and caveats of the study: The donors' CMV status was not determined, possibly confounding changes in expanded clonotypes. Diversity figures derived from one million T cells were judged to underestimate the true value.

Of note for this clonotype: Its cognate antigen is unknown.

For the second PCR, which ran for roughly 7 to 11 cycles, a sample-barcoded 5' primer and a J-beta primer mix were used. Using its own MiXCR run on the 5' RACE reads, TCRdb lists one record per CDR3 protein. Here the sample spans approximately 680,000 distinct CDR3 sequences, less than 40% being singletons. Germline CDR1 reads SEHNR; CDR2 reads FQNEAQ (reference sequence). The V gene lost 0 bases and the J gene lost 9 bases, with 17 bases spanning the gap. The CDR3 consists of 15 residues. This clonotype originated in a woman older than 75 in good health. The V gene is TRBV7-9, the J gene TRBJ1-1; D is unclear. Material: blood. The CDR3 DNA is TGTGCCAGCAGCTTAGCGCTGGAACAGTACTACCAAGCTTTCTTT. Its translation: CASSLALEQYYQAFF.